This TCR beta chain came from a study of blood T cell repertoires in COVID-19. Study summary: From the United States, Italy and Spain came samples of acute and convalescent COVID-19. PBMCs, B-cell-depleted T cells, or T cells provided the cDNA or gDNA that made up the material.

Using immunoSEQ multiplex PCR, the repertoire was profiled, and TCRdb retains in-frame clones only, with some absent. The table shows 150,000 to 200,000 clones, with approximately 79% occurring only once. The CDR3 is 16 residues long. With V trimmed by 0 bases and J by 1 base, 7 bases remained unmatched. CDR1 and CDR2 from the germline V gene are SGDLS and YYNGEE. The sample was peripheral blood. The sequence was collected from a woman in her seventies with acute or convalescent COVID-19. The chain has TRBV9 and TRBJ2-7, with 7 bases matching TRBD2. The chain's CDR3 is CASSVGLAGSSYEQYF. The CDR3 bases are TGTGCCAGCAGCGTAGGGTTAGCGGGTAGTTCCTACGAGCAGTACTTC. Variable domain in full (rest from reference TRBV9 and TRBJ2-7): DSGVTQTPKHLITATGQRVTLRCSPRSGDLSVYWYQQSLDQGLQFLIQYYNGEERAKGNILERFSAQQFPDLHSELNLSSLELGDSALYFCASSVGLAGSSYEQYFGPGTRLTVT.